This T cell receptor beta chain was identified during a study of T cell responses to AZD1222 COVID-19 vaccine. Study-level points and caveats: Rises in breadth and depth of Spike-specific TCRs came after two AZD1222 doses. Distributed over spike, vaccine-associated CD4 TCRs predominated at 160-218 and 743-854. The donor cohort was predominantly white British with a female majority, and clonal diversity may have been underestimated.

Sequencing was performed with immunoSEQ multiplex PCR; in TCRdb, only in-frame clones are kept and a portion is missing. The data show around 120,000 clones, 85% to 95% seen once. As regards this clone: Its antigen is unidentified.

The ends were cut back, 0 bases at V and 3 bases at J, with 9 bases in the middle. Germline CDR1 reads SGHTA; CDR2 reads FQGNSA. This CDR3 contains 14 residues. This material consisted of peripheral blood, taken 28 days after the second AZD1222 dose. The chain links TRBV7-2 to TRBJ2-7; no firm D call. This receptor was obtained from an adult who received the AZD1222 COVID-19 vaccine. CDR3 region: CASSLAGNGYEQYF. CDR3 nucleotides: TGTGCCAGCAGCTTAGCAGGGAACGGCTACGAGCAGTACTTC.